These T cell receptor beta chains were read from a single sample in a study of CD8 T cells in Susac syndrome. Each CDR3 protein gets one entry after TCRdb re-called the immunoSEQ multiplex PCR reads with MiXCR. The sample contains about 130,000 distinct CDR3 sequences, around 91% of which appear only once. The specimen was CD8+ T cells from PBMCs. These receptors were obtained from a human donor with multiple sclerosis. The CDR3 runs from the conserved cysteine through the conserved F or W. A D gene is named only where the DNA matches it firmly. Clone size is not always given. Where it is, it says once, few, many or a class for expanded clones.

v_gene	abundance	j_gene	d_gene	CDR3aa	CDR3nt
TRBV5-1	-	TRBJ1-1	-	CASSLETAGRAFF	TGCGCCAGCAGCTTGGAAACGGCAGGGAGGGCTTTCTTT
TRBV7-9	-	TRBJ2-1	-	CASSLGLFPGEQFF	TGTGCCAGCAGCTTAGGACTGTTCCCCGGGGAGCAGTTCTTC
TRBV19	-	TRBJ1-1	-	CASSAGSTNTEAFF	TGTGCCAGTAGCGCGGGCTCCACGAACACTGAAGCTTTCTTT
TRBV6-2/TRBV6-3	few	TRBJ2-1	-	CASSYGSLGPFGYNEQFF	TGTGCCAGCAGTTACGGATCCCTAGGACCCTTTGGGTACAATGAGCAGTTCTTC
TRBV4-3	-	TRBJ1-1	TRBD1	CASSLDRAFNEAFF	TGCGCCAGCAGCCTCGACAGGGCTTTCAATGAAGCTTTCTTT
TRBV11-3	-	TRBJ2-7	-	CASRGYREQYF	TGTGCCAGCAGGGGGTATCGGGAGCAGTACTTC
TRBV5-4	-	TRBJ2-7	-	CASSLNPTYEQYF	TGTGCCAGCAGCTTGAACCCCACCTACGAGCAGTACTTC
TRBV30	once	TRBJ1-1	-	CAWSRSNTEAFF	TGTGCCTGGAGTCGTAGTAACACTGAAGCTTTCTTT
TRBV6-5	once	TRBJ2-5	-	CASSWTTTQETQYF	TGTGCCAGCAGTTGGACTACGACCCAAGAGACCCAGTACTTC
TRBV19	-	TRBJ2-1	-	CASSIPSGSQPNEQFF	TGTGCCAGTAGTATTCCCAGCGGGTCCCAACCCAATGAGCAGTTCTTC
TRBV27	-	TRBJ2-3	-	CASSPKTGRGADTQYF	TGTGCCAGCAGTCCCAAGACCGGGCGAGGCGCAGATACGCAGTATTTT
TRBV28	-	TRBJ1-2	-	CASSLNKYYGYTF	TGTGCCAGCAGTCTAAATAAGTACTATGGCTACACCTTC
TRBV20-1	-	TRBJ1-2	TRBD1	CSAPIVTGEVDGYTF	TGCAGTGCCCCCATTGTGACAGGGGAGGTGGATGGCTACACCTTC
TRBV19	once	TRBJ1-5	-	CASSTTGAGNQPQHF	TGTGCCAGTAGTACTACGGGGGCCGGCAATCAGCCCCAGCATTTT
TRBV3-1	-	TRBJ2-1	TRBD2	CASSHFAGGPNEQFF	TGTGCCAGCAGCCACTTTGCGGGAGGCCCTAATGAGCAGTTCTTC
TRBV13	-	TRBJ2-7	-	CASSLDRSEQYF	TGTGCCAGCAGCTTGGACCGTAGCGAGCAGTACTTC
TRBV19	-	TRBJ2-1	TRBD2	CASSIETPGLALNEQFF	TGTGCCAGTAGTATAGAAACACCGGGACTAGCCCTTAATGAGCAGTTCTTC
TRBV27	-	TRBJ2-7	-	CASSRSGFGEQYF	TGTGCCAGCAGCCGAAGTGGGTTCGGGGAGCAGTACTTC
TRBV4-3	-	TRBJ2-6	-	CASSPWGLSGANVLTF	TGCGCCAGCAGCCCTTGGGGGCTCTCTGGGGCCAACGTCCTGACTTTC
TRBV3-1	-	TRBJ1-2	-	CASSQGSRDGYGYTF	TGTGCCAGCAGCCAAGGGTCCAGGGATGGCTATGGCTACACCTTC
TRBV3-1	-	TRBJ2-3	-	CASSQVTGSRGTDTQYF	TGTGCCAGCAGCCAAGTTACCGGGTCGCGGGGCACAGATACGCAGTATTTT
TRBV4-1	once	TRBJ2-7	TRBD1	CASSQAFGTGITYEQYF	TGCGCCAGCAGCCAAGCTTTTGGGACAGGGATTACCTACGAGCAGTACTTC
TRBV11-2	-	TRBJ1-2	-	CASSLSGQGIYGYTF	TGTGCCAGCAGCTTATCCGGGCAGGGAATCTATGGCTACACCTTC
TRBV27	-	TRBJ1-2	-	CASRPGHNYGYTF	TGTGCCAGCAGACCGGGACACAACTATGGCTACACCTTC
TRBV11-2	-	TRBJ1-2	-	CASSHAVGQEALYGYTF	TGTGCCAGCAGCCACGCAGTGGGGCAGGAGGCCCTTTATGGCTACACCTTC
TRBV20-1	-	TRBJ2-5	-	CSAEAPEGETQYF	TGCAGTGCCGAGGCCCCGGAGGGAGAGACCCAGTACTTC
TRBV28	-	TRBJ1-1	-	CASSFIGQEAFF	TGTGCCAGCAGTTTTATAGGGCAGGAGGCTTTCTTT
TRBV7-9	-	TRBJ2-5	-	CASSFLGETQYF	TGTGCCAGCAGCTTCCTGGGGGAGACCCAGTACTTC
TRBV12-3/TRBV12-4	-	TRBJ2-7	TRBD1	CASSNRQGYEQYF	TGTGCCAGCAGTAACCGACAGGGGTACGAGCAGTACTTC
TRBV7-9	once	TRBJ2-7	TRBD2	CATLRSGTYEQYF	TGTGCGACCCTCAGGAGCGGGACCTACGAGCAGTACTTC
TRBV4-1	-	TRBJ2-2	-	CASSQQVTTGELFF	TGCGCCAGCAGCCAACAGGTTACGACCGGGGAGCTGTTTTTT
TRBV7-9	-	TRBJ2-2	TRBD2	CASSSGTSGAGELFF	TGTGCCAGCAGCTCCGGGACTAGCGGGGCCGGGGAGCTGTTTTTT
TRBV11-2	-	TRBJ2-2	TRBD2	CASSLGLAGLDGELFF	TGTGCCAGCAGCTTGGGACTAGCGGGTTTGGACGGGGAGCTGTTTTTT
TRBV27	once	TRBJ1-1	-	CASSFNSQGEAFF	TGTGCCAGCAGTTTTAACTCACAGGGTGAAGCTTTCTTT
TRBV19	-	TRBJ1-5	-	CASSPTGDSNQPQHF	TGTGCCAGTAGTCCTACGGGGGATAGCAATCAGCCCCAGCATTTT
TRBV19	-	TRBJ1-1	TRBD1	CASSPRQGWYTEAFF	TGTGCCAGTAGTCCACGACAGGGTTGGTACACTGAAGCTTTCTTT
TRBV5-1	few	TRBJ1-1	-	CASSLGSGYTEAFF	TGCGCCAGCAGTTTGGGTTCAGGCTACACTGAAGCTTTCTTT
TRBV11-2	-	TRBJ2-5	TRBD1	CASSQTGAETQYF	TGTGCCAGCAGCCAGACAGGGGCCGAGACCCAGTACTTC
TRBV4-1	few	TRBJ2-2	TRBD1	CASSHRQGNTGELFF	TGCGCCAGCAGCCATCGACAGGGGAACACCGGGGAGCTTTTTTTT
TRBV7-9	-	TRBJ2-7	TRBD2	CASSHSTGLAYEQYF	TGTGCCAGCAGTCATTCGACCGGACTAGCGTACGAGCAGTACTTC
TRBV5-8	-	TRBJ1-5	-	CASSLSGVGSNQPQHF	TGTGCCAGCAGCTTGTCGGGGGTTGGTAGCAATCAGCCCCAGCATTTT
TRBV9	-	TRBJ2-7	-	CASSVSQGTSYEQYF	TGTGCCAGCAGCGTTTCACAGGGGACTTCCTACGAGCAGTACTTC
TRBV18	-	TRBJ2-7	-	CASSPLEGLGSEQYF	TGTGCCAGCTCACCACTTGAGGGGCTGGGCTCCGAGCAGTACTTC
TRBV2	-	TRBJ2-7	-	CASSDLPGPAGSYEQYF	TGTGCCAGCAGTGACCTACCCGGCCCGGCGGGCTCCTACGAGCAGTACTTC
TRBV29-1	-	TRBJ2-3	-	CSVGLRSPVSTDTQYF	TGCAGCGTTGGACTTCGGAGTCCAGTAAGCACAGATACGCAGTATTTT
TRBV12-3/TRBV12-4	-	TRBJ2-1	-	CASSPLGEIEQFF	TGTGCCAGCAGTCCTCTTGGGGAGATTGAGCAGTTCTTC
TRBV2	-	TRBJ1-1	-	CAIDRDVNTEAFF	TGTGCCATCGACCGGGACGTCAACACTGAAGCTTTCTTT
TRBV10-3	-	TRBJ1-2	-	CATGGGYGYTF	TGTGCCACTGGCGGGGGCTATGGCTACACCTTC
TRBV7-8	-	TRBJ2-1	-	CASSQLAGPSGEQFF	TGTGCCAGCAGCCAGCTCGCGGGCCCGTCAGGTGAGCAGTTCTTC
TRBV11-2	-	TRBJ2-7	-	CASRGLHYEQYF	TGTGCCAGTCGGGGGCTTCACTACGAGCAGTACTTC